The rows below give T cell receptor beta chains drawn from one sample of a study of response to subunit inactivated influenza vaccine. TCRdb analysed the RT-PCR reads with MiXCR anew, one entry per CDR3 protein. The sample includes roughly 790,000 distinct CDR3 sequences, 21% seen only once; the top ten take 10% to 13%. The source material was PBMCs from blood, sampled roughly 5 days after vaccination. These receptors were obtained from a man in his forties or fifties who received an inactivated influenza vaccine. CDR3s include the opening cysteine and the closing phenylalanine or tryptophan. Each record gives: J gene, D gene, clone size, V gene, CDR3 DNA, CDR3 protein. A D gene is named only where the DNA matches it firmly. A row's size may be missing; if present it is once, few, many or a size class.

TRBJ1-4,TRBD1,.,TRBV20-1,TGCAGTGCTAGGGACAGGGGGAAGCCTAATGAAAAACTGTTTTTT,CSARDRGKPNEKLFF
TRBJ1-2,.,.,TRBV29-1,TGCAGCGTTCAGGGGAGGAACTATGGCTACACCTTC,CSVQGRNYGYTF
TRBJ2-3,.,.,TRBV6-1,TGTGCCAGCAGTCCCGGTCTGGACCCAGATACGCAGTATTTT,CASSPGLDPDTQYF
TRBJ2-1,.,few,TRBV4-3,TGCGCCAGCAGCCTAGATTCGGGGAACATTAATGAGCAGTTCTTC,CASSLDSGNINEQFF
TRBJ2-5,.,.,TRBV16,TGTGCCAGCAGCCAAGGTAACAGCTTCCAAGAGACCCAGTACTTC,CASSQGNSFQETQYF
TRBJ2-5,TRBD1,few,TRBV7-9,TGTGCCAGCAGCGCCCGGGACAGGGGCTGGCAGACCCAGTACTTC,CASSARDRGWQTQYF
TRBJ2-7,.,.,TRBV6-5,TGTGCCAGCAGTTCGCCTCTCGTGGAACCCTACGAGCAGTACTTC,CASSSPLVEPYEQYF
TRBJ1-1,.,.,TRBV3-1,TGTGCCAGCAGCCGTAGACAGAGTCGCACTGAAGCTTTCTTT,CASSRRQSRTEAFF
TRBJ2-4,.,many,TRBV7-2,TGTGCCAGCAGCTCCCCCGGGACACAAAACATTCAGTACTTC,CASSSPGTQNIQYF
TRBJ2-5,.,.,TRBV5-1,TGCGCCAGCAGGGCCTCGGGGGGCCTTCGCCAAGAGACCCAGTACTTC,CASRASGGLRQETQYF
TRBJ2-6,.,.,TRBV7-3,TGTGCCAGCAGCTCACAGGGACTTGGGGCCAACGTCCTGACTTTC,CASSSQGLGANVLTF
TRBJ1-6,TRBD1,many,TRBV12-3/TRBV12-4,TGTGCCAGCAGTTTAGGACAGGGCTATAATTCACCCCTCCACTTT,CASSLGQGYNSPLHF